This T cell receptor beta chain was observed in a study of blood T cell repertoires in COVID-19. For the study at large: COVID-19 samples from acute and convalescent phases originated in the United States, Italy and Spain.

The CDR3 spans 14 residues. Trimming removed 5 bases from V and 5 bases from J, with 15 bases in between. Germline values: CDR1 SGHAT, CDR2 FQNNGV. Sequencing used immunoSEQ multiplex PCR; TCRdb keeps in-frame clones, though not all of them. The sample holds some 200,000 clones, more than 80% seen once. The chain uses TRBV11-2 and TRBJ1-1; D is undetermined. This receptor was taken from a woman of 80 years or more with acute or convalescent COVID-19. Sequences were obtained from peripheral blood. In DNA, the CDR3 is TGTGCCAGCAGCCTCGGCCGGTCGGGTACTGAAGCTTTCTTT. Translated: CASSLGRSGTEAFF.